A selection of T cell receptor beta chains follows, all from one sample in a study of Ad26.COV2.S vaccination and SARS-CoV-2 variants. TCRdb's copy holds only in-frame clones and misses some; the assay was immunoSEQ multiplex PCR. The sample gives 500,000 or so clones, roughly nine tenths of which show up once; 2.5% to 3% is in the top ten. The source was peripheral blood, collected in a trial of Ad26.COV2.S vaccine versus placebo. These receptors were obtained from a person between 18 and 65 years old who received the Ad26.COV2.S COVID-19 vaccine or a placebo. Both conserved end residues are part of each CDR3. Fields, in order: CDR3 protein, V gene, J gene.

CDR3: CASTLPGQEEAFF
V: TRBV28
J: TRBJ1-1

CDR3: CASRPLAGGPYTGELFF
V: TRBV5-1
J: TRBJ2-2

CDR3: CASSLGQPNTEAFF
V: TRBV5-4
J: TRBJ1-1

CDR3: CASSLALRSNEQFF
V: TRBV7-8
J: TRBJ2-1

CDR3: CATSSAWTGPGKHTEAFF
V: TRBV15
J: TRBJ1-1

CDR3: CASSYSTGNGYTF
V: TRBV5-1
J: TRBJ1-2

CDR3: CASSEGPVNTQYF
V: TRBV6-1
J: TRBJ2-3

CDR3: CASSVPPGGEQYF
V: TRBV28
J: TRBJ2-7

CDR3: CASSQDRSGTDHYEQYF
V: TRBV3-1/TRBV3-2
J: TRBJ2-7

CDR3: CASSFITETQYF
V: TRBV12-3/TRBV12-4
J: TRBJ2-5

CDR3: CASSDRSGGGLNYEQYF
V: TRBV6-2/TRBV6-3
J: TRBJ2-7

CDR3: CASSTPYEQYF
V: TRBV6-5
J: TRBJ2-7

CDR3: CASSQSPNRGASTDTQYF
V: TRBV4-2
J: TRBJ2-3

CDR3: CAIGGNKDRANSPLHF
V: TRBV7-6
J: TRBJ1-6

CDR3: CASSLDSVSNSPLHF
V: TRBV5-1
J: TRBJ1-6

CDR3: CASSGGTGANVLTF
V: TRBV9
J: TRBJ2-6

CDR3: CASSSGGDTQYF
V: TRBV5-1
J: TRBJ2-3

CDR3: CATSVDRYNEQFF
V: TRBV24-1
J: TRBJ2-1

CDR3: CASSQSRKKGVTGELFF
V: TRBV4-1
J: TRBJ2-2

CDR3: CATSRDIQDYGYTF
V: TRBV15
J: TRBJ1-2

CDR3: CASRETSGGTGELFF
V: TRBV7-9
J: TRBJ2-2

CDR3: CASSFGGANEKLFF
V: TRBV5-6
J: TRBJ1-4